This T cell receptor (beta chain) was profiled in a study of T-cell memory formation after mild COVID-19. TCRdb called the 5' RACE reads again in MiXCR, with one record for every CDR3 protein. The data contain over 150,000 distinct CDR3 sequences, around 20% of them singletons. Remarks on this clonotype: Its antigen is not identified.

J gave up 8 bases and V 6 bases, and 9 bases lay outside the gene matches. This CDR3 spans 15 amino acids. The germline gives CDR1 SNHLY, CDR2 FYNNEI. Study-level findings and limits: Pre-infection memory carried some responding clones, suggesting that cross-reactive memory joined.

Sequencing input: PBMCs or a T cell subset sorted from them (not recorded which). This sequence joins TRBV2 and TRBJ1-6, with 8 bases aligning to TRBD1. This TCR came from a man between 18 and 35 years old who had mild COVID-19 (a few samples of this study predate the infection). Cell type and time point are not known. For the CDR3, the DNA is TGTGCCAGCAGCCCGACAGGGGCCAAAGATTCACCCCTCCACTTT. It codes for CASSPTGAKDSPLHF.